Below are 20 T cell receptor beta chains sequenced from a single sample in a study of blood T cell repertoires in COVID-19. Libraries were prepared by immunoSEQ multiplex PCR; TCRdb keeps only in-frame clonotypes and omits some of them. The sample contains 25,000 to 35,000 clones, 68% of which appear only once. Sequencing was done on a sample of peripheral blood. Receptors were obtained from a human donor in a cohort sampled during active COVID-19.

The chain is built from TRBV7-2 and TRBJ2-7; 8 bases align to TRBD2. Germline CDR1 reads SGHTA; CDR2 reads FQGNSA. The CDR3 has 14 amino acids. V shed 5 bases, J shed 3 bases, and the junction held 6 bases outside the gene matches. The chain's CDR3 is CASSVGLAGYEQYF. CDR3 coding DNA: TGTGCCAGCAGCGTCGGCCTAGCGGGCTACGAGCAGTACTTC.

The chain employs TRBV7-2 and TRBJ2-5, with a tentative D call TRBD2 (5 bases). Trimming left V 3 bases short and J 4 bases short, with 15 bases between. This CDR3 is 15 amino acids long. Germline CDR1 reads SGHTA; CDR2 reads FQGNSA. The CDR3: CASSFQGSAGETQYF. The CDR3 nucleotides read TGTGCCAGCAGCTTTCAAGGGAGCGCCGGAGAGACCCAGTACTTC.

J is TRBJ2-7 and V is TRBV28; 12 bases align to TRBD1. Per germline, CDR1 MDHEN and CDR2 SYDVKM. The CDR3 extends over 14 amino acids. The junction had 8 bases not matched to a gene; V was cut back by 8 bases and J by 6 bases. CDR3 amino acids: CASYPGQGAGEQYF. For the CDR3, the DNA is TGTGCCAGCTACCCGGGACAGGGGGCAGGCGAGCAGTACTTC.

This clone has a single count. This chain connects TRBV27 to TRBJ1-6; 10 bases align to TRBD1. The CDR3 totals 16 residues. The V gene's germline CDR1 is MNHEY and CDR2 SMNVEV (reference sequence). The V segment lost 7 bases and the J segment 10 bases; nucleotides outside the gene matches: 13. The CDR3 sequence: CASTLRSGQGKSPLHF. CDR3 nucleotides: TGTGCCAGCACATTACGATCGGGACAGGGGAAATCACCCCTCCACTTT.

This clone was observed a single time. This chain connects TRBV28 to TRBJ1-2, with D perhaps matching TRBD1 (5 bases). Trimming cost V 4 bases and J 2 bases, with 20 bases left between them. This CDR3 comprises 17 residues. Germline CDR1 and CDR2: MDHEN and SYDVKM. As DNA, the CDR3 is TGTGCCAGCAGTTCCCCCGGGGGGGACGTTAACAACTATGGCTACACCTTC. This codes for CASSSPGGDVNNYGYTF.

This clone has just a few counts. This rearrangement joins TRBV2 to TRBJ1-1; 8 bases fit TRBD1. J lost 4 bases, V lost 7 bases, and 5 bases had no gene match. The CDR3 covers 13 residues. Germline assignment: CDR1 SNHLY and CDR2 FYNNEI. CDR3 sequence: CASKPTGGTEAFF. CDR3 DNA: TGTGCCAGCAAGCCTACAGGGGGCACTGAAGCTTTCTTT.

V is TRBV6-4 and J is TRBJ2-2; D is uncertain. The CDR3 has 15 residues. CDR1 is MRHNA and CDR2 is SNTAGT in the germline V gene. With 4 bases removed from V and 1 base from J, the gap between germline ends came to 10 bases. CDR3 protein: CASSGEAENTGELFF. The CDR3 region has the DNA TGTGCCAGCAGTGGTGAGGCAGAGAACACCGGGGAGCTGTTTTTT.

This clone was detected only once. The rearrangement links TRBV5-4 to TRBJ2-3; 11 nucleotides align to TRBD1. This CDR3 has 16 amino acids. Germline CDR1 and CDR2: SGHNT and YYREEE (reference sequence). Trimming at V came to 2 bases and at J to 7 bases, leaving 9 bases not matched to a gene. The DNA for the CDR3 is TGTGCCAGCAGCTTTGAGTCCGGGACAGGGGGGAATACGCAGTATTTT. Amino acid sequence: CASSFESGTGGNTQYF.

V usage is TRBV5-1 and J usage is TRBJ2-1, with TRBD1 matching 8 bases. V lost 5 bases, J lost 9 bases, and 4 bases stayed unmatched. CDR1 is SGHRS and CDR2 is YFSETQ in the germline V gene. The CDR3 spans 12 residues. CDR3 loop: CASRGQGFEQFF. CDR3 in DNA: TGCGCCAGCAGAGGACAGGGATTTGAGCAGTTCTTC. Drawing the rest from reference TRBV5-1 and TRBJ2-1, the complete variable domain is KAGVTQTPRYLIKTRGQQVTLSCSPISGHRSVSWYQQTPGQGLQFLFEYFSETQRNKGNFPGRFSGRQFSNSRSEMNVSTLELGDSALYLCASRGQGFEQFFGPGTRLTVL.

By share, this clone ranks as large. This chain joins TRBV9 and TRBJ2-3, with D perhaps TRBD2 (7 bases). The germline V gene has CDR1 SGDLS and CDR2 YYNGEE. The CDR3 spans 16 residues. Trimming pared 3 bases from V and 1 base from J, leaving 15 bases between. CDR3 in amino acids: CASSGYRGARTDTQYF. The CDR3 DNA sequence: TGTGCCAGCAGCGGCTACCGGGGGGCTCGCACAGATACGCAGTATTTT.

CDR3 loop: CASSLGLAGVETQYF. For the CDR3, the DNA is TGTGCCAGCAGCTTGGGACTAGCGGGAGTCGAGACCCAGTACTTC. The rearrangement uses TRBV14 and TRBJ2-5; TRBD2 aligns across 14 bases. V lost 5 bases and J lost 5; bases outside the gene matches: 4. Germline values: CDR1 SGHDN, CDR2 FVKESK. The CDR3 consists of 15 residues.

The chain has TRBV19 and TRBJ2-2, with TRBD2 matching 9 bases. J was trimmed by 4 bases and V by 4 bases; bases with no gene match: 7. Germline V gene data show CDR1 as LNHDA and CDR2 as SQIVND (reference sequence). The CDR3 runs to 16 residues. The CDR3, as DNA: TGTGCCAGTAGTACCAGGACTAGCGCGGGCACCGGGGAGCTGTTTTTT. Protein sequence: CASSTRTSAGTGELFF.

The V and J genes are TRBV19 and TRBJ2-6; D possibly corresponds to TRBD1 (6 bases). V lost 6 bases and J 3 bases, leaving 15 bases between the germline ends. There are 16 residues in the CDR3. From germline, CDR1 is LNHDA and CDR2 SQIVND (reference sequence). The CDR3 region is CASSPNRADGANVLTF. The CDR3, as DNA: TGTGCCAGTAGCCCAAACAGGGCGGATGGGGCCAACGTCCTGACTTTC. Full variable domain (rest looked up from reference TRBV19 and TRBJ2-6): DGGITQSPKYLFRKEGQNVTLSCEQNLNHDAMYWYRQDPGQGLRLIYYSQIVNDFQKGDIAEGYSVSREKKESFPLTVTSAQKNPTAFYLCASSPNRADGANVLTFGAGSRLTVL.

The DNA for the CDR3 is TGTGCCAGCAGTTACTCGTCAGGGTCTAACTATGGCTACACCTTC. It translates to CASSYSSGSNYGYTF. V usage is TRBV6-6 and J usage is TRBJ1-2; the D gene is possibly TRBD1 (5 bases). In germline, CDR1 is MNHNY, CDR2 SVGAGI (reference sequence). The CDR3 is made up of 15 amino acids. The germline V and J ends were trimmed by 0 bases and 0 bases, with 8 bases remaining between them.

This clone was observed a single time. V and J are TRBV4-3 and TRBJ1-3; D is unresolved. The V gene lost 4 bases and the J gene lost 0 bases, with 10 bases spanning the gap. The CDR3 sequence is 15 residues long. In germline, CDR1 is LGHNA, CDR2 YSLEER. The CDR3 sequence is CASSPAVGSGNTIYF. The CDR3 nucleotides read TGCGCCAGCAGCCCTGCGGTAGGCTCTGGAAACACCATATATTTT.

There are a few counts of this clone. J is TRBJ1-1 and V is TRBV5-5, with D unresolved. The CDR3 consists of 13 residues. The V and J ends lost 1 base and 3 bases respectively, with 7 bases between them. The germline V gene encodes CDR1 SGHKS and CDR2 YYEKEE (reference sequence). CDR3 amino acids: CASSLSGDTEAFF. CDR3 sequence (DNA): TGTGCCAGCAGCTTGTCCGGGGACACTGAAGCTTTCTTT.

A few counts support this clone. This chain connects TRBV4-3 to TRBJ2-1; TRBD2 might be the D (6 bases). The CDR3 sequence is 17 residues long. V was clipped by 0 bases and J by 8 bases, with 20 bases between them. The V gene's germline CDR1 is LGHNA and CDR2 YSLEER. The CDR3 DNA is TGCGCCAGCAGCCAAGATTGGGCTCAAAGGAGGGCGGATGAGCAGTTCTTC. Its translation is CASSQDWAQRRADEQFF.

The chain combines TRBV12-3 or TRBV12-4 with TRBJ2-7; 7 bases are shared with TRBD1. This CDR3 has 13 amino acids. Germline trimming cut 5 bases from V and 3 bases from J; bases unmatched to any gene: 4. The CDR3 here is CASSTGTDYEQYF. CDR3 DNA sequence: TGTGCCAGCAGTACCGGGACAGACTACGAGCAGTACTTC.

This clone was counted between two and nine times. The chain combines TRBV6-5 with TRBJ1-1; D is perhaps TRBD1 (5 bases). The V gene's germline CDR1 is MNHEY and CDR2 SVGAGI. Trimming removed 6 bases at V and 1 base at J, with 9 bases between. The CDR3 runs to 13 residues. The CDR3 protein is CASRKQENTEAFF. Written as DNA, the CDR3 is TGTGCCAGCAGAAAACAGGAGAACACTGAAGCTTTCTTT.

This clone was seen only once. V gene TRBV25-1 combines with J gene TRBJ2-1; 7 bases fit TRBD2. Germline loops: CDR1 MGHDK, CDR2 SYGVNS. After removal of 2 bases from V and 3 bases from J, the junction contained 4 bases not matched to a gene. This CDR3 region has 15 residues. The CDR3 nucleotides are TGTGCCAGCAGTGAACCTAGCGGTGGCTACAATGAGCAGTTCTTC. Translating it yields CASSEPSGGYNEQFF.